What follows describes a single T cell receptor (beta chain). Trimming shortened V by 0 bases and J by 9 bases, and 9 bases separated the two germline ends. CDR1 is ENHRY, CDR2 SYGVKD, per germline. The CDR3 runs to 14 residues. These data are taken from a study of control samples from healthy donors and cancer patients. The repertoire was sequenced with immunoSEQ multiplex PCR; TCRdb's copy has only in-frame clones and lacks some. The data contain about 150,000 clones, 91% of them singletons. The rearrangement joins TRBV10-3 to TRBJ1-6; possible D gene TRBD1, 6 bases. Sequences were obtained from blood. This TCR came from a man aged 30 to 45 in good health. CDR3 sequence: CAISESWDTSPLHF. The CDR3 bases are TGTGCCATCAGTGAGTCGTGGGACACTTCACCCCTCCACTTT.